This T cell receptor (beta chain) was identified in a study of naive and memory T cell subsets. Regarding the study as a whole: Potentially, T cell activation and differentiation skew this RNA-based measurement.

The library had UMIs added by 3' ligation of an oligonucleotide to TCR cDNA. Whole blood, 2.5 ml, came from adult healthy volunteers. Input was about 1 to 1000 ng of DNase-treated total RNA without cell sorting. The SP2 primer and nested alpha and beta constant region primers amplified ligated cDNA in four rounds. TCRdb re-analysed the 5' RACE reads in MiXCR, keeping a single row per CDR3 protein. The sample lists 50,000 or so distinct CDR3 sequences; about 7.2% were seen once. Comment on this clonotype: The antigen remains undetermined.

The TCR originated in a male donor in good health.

The CDR3 region has the DNA TGTGCCAGCAGCACCCGATCAACTAGCTCCTACGAGCAGTACTTC. This gives the protein CASSTRSTSSYEQYF. V is TRBV5-4 and J is TRBJ2-7, with a possible D match to TRBD2 (5 bases). Germline V gives CDR1 SGHNT, CDR2 YYREEE (reference sequence). This CDR3 comprises 15 residues. V shed 4 bases and J shed 0 bases, with 14 bases lying between them.